This TCR beta chain was documented in a study of cytomegalovirus exposure and HLA in healthy donors. Across the whole study: Early released data comprised some 85 million unique TCRs from HLA-typed donors.

General study results and limits: The authors listed roughly 150 TCR beta chains as cytomegalovirus-associated. A later analysis appeared to link common viral pathogens to several of the most significant clusters.

The PCR had 60 Vbeta and 13 Jbeta primers. Generated by immunoSEQ multiplex PCR, the TCRdb table keeps only in-frame clones and is missing some. This table holds 200,000 or so clones, 70% found once. This clone was seen more than once but under ten times. Its cognate antigen is unknown. CDR1 is SQVTM and CDR2 is ANQGSEA in the germline V gene. V was clipped by 6 bases and J by 10 bases; unmatched bases: 18. The CDR3 consists of 15 residues. This receptor was taken from a man between 35 and 55 years old in good health and CMV-seropositive. The J gene is TRBJ2-1, the V gene TRBV29-1, with 7 nucleotides matching TRBD1. The sequenced sample consisted of PBMCs. The chain's CDR3 is CSVRIQGMVPYEQFF. Here the CDR3 DNA reads TGCAGCGTCCGAATACAGGGGATGGTTCCATACGAGCAGTTCTTC.